This T cell receptor beta chain was identified during a study of T cells expressing NK-cell markers (dated by TCRdb to about 2020). In the study overall: Eight donors provided sorted CD3+CD56+NKG2C+, CD3+CD56+NKG2C- and CD3+CD56-NKG2C+ T-cell subsets, whose TCR beta-chain repertoires were profiled. All eight donors whose samples were sequenced were randomly selected healthy volunteers, three of them men and five women. Among the eight sequenced donors, seven were HCMV-seropositive and one was HCMV-seronegative. Libraries were sequenced as 2 x 150 bp reads on Illumina HiSeq 2000/2500, MiSeq or NextSeq. General findings and caveats noted by the study authors: Whether the expanded NKG2C-expressing T cell clones were specific for HCMV antigens remained unclear. For five or six donors, the dominant CD3+CD56+NKG2C+ clonotypes were among the top 10 CD8+ clonotypes and accounted for about 1.0-7.5% of CD8+ T cells. Those dominant clonotypes were again the most abundant among CD3+CD56-NKG2C+ cells in a few donors, at about 25-60.1%.

As for this clonotype: The antigen it binds to is not known.

A commercial ELISA kit detecting HCMV-specific IgG in serum was used to determine HCMV serostatus. Ficoll density gradient centrifugation was used to isolate peripheral blood mononuclear cells from blood. Sequenced using an Illumina HiSeq 2000. 5'RACE template switching, by which a universal primer site and unique molecular identifiers were added, was used to make TCR beta cDNA libraries. Priming for cDNA synthesis came from the TCR beta constant segment, and two successive PCR amplification steps followed. Under the source paper's analysis protocol: MIGEC was used to demultiplex reads and group the reads by UMI, and MiTCR was used to assemble and quantify clonotypes. To exclude erroneous sequences, any TCR cDNA sequence not supported by at least two reads was discarded. The tcR package was used for downstream repertoire analysis, and clonotypes were matched between fractions using CDR3 nucleotide sequence together with V segment. VDJmatch was used to annotate antigen specificity against VDJdb, with one amino acid substitution allowed in CDR3. TCRdb reprocessed the reads into one record per CDR3 protein sequence, lacking DNA. Here the V and J calls rest on TCRdb's processing, not on the authors' analysis. The sample table on file contains hundreds of thousands of distinct CDR3 sequences. The ten largest make up under 7.5% of the sample.

Sequences SGHTA (CDR1) and FQGTGA (CDR2) are obtained from the germline V gene. The CDR3 runs 14 residues from the cysteine to the phenylalanine. Only the protein sequence is given. The sequence is built from TRBV7-3 and TRBJ2-3. The receptor was isolated from a woman between 18 and 70 years old in good health. The specimen was blood T cells: a sorted CD56 or NKG2C T cell subset, CD4+ or CD8+ T cells, or bulk PBMC T cells (not recorded which). The CDR3 in this case is CASSLTGRTDTQYF.